The 27 T cell receptor beta chains in this list originate from one sample, sequenced in a study of CD8 T cells in Susac syndrome. Reverse transcription of roughly 0.5 to 1 ug RNA was performed with random hexamers. From the immunoSEQ multiplex PCR reads, TCRdb called clonotypes with MiXCR, one entry per CDR3 protein. The table has a few hundred thousand distinct CDR3 sequences, around 90% seen once; the top ten hold around 0.07%. Sequencing was performed on CD4+ T cells from PBMCs. The receptor source for this set is a human donor with multiple sclerosis.

The rearrangement uses TRBV20-1 and TRBJ2-1; 9 bases agree with TRBD1. Germline-derived CDR1 and CDR2 are DFQATT and SNEGSKA (reference sequence). The V and J ends lost 6 bases and 7 bases, in that order; junction bases with no gene match: 7. This CDR3 comprises 13 residues. CDR3 nucleotides: TGCAGTGCAATACAGGGGGCAGCAAATGAGCAGTTCTTC. This translates into CSAIQGAANEQFF.

The chain employs TRBV28 and TRBJ1-2; 9 bases are a match to TRBD1. The CDR3 covers 15 residues. The V segment lost 10 bases and the J segment 0 bases; nucleotides outside the gene matches: 9. Looked up from germline, CDR1 is MDHEN and CDR2 is SYDVKM. The CDR3 loop is CATKPGQGPNYGYTF. The CDR3 nucleotides are TGTGCCACCAAACCGGGACAGGGACCTAACTATGGCTACACCTTC.

The rearrangement joins TRBV7-2 to TRBJ2-3; TRBD2 matches 9 bases. V was pared by 1 base and J by 2 bases, with 4 bases of the junction left unmatched. Looked up from germline, CDR1 is SGHTA and CDR2 is FQGNSA. CDR3 size: 16 residues. In DNA form, the CDR3 reads TGTGCCAGCAGCTTAGTTCCTAGCGGGATCACAGATACGCAGTATTTT. This encodes CASSLVPSGITDTQYF. The variable domain in full, with the rest retrieved from reference TRBV7-2 and TRBJ2-3, is GAGVSQSPSNKVTEKGKDVELRCDPISGHTALYWYRQSLGQGLEFLIYFQGNSAPDKSGLPSDRFSAERTGGSVSTLTIQRTQQEDSAVYLCASSLVPSGITDTQYFGPGTRLTVL.

V is TRBV23-1 and J is TRBJ1-4; no clear D. TRBV23-1 is labeled an ORF, and its function is uncertain. The CDR3 length is 12 residues. Between the trimmed V and J ends, which lost 7 bases and 4 bases, there was a span of 7 bases. The DNA for the CDR3 is TGCGCCAGCATTGGGTTTAATGAAAAACTGTTTTTT. Amino acids: CASIGFNEKLFF.

This rearrangement joins TRBV5-4 to TRBJ2-3; perhaps TRBD2 as D (5 bases). The V and J ends lost 4 bases and 1 base respectively, with 13 bases between them. The CDR3 contains 15 residues. CDR1 SGHNT and CDR2 YYREEE come from the germline V gene (reference sequence). DNA of the CDR3: TGTGCCAGCAGCGGGTCGGGGAGCGGCACAGATACGCAGTATTTT. This encodes CASSGSGSGTDTQYF. The variable domain in full, completed from reference TRBV5-4 and TRBJ2-3, reads ETGVTQSPTHLIKTRGQQVTLRCSSQSGHNTVSWYQQALGQGPQFIFQYYREEENGRGNFPPRFSGLQFPNYSSELNVNALELDDSALYLCASSGSGSGTDTQYFGPGTRLTVL.

The gene calls are TRBV19 and TRBJ1-2; D ambiguous. V was trimmed by 3 bases and J by 4 bases, leaving 15 bases between them. The CDR3 covers 15 residues. The germline CDR1 and CDR2 sequences are LNHDA and SQIVND (reference sequence). In DNA, the CDR3 is TGTGCCAGTAGTATTAAAGGTCGGGAGGGCTATGGCTACACCTTC. Translating gives CASSIKGREGYGYTF.

The genes are TRBV5-1 and TRBJ2-3; 7 nucleotides line up with TRBD1. This CDR3 has 15 amino acids. In germline, CDR1 is SGHRS, CDR2 YFSETQ. With V trimmed by 6 bases and J by 4 bases, 11 bases remained unmatched. This chain's CDR3 is CASTPSDRAADTQYF. The CDR3 DNA follows: TGCGCCAGCACCCCTTCAGACAGGGCTGCAGATACGCAGTATTTT.

V gene TRBV4-2 combines with J gene TRBJ2-2; 9 bases map to TRBD2. The germline V gene encodes CDR1 LGHNA and CDR2 YNFKEQ. Losses at the gene ends were 2 bases for V and 4 bases for J; bases not matched to a gene: 17. This CDR3 has 20 residues. Here the CDR3 reads CASSQPIGSGLAGVTGELFF. The CDR3 bases are TGTGCCAGCAGCCAACCCATCGGTTCTGGGTTAGCGGGAGTCACCGGGGAGCTGTTTTTT.

This chain uses TRBV29-1 with TRBJ2-3; 10 nucleotides agree with TRBD2. V lost 6 bases to trimming and J lost 5 bases; unmatched junction nucleotides: 8. CDR3 length: 14 amino acids. Germline V gene lookup returns CDR1 SQVTM and CDR2 ANQGSEA. The CDR3 DNA reads as TGCAGCGTCGCCACTAGCGGGACGGTAGATACGCAGTATTTT. Translating it yields CSVATSGTVDTQYF.

This rearrangement joins TRBV19 to TRBJ1-2; D remains ambiguous. Germline CDR1 and CDR2: LNHDA and SQIVND (reference sequence). V lost 6 bases to trimming and J lost 8 bases, with 13 bases between them. The CDR3 has 12 amino acids. The CDR3 reads CASSPSRLGYTF. For the CDR3, the DNA is TGTGCCAGTAGCCCGTCGAGGTTGGGCTACACCTTC.

The J gene is TRBJ2-3, the V gene TRBV7-9, with TRBD2 matching 8 bases. The V gene's germline CDR1 is SEHNR and CDR2 FQNEAQ (reference sequence). The V and J ends lost 3 bases and 6 bases, in that order; junction bases with no gene match: 17. This CDR3 contains 18 residues. CDR3 sequence (DNA): TGTGCCAGCAGCTTTAAAGGGGGTAGCGGGGACCGAGGGGATACGCAGTATTTT. This translates into CASSFKGGSGDRGDTQYF.

In DNA form, the CDR3 reads TGTGCCAGCAGTTCGCCTCACTCAGCGGGCTCCTACAATGAGCAGTTCTTC. Protein product: CASSSPHSAGSYNEQFF. This chain connects TRBV12-3 or TRBV12-4 to TRBJ2-1, with D perhaps matching TRBD2 (6 bases). This CDR3 region has 17 residues. The V and J ends lost 4 bases and 0 bases respectively, with 16 bases between them.

The V and J genes are TRBV25-1 and TRBJ2-2; 7 bases match TRBD2. Germline lookup yields CDR1 MGHDK and CDR2 SYGVNS. The CDR3 consists of 15 residues. After removal of 5 bases from V and 4 bases from J, the junction contained 7 bases not matched to a gene. DNA of the CDR3: TGTGCCAGCAGTTCCCGACTAGCAGGCACCGGGGAGCTGTTTTTT. Protein sequence: CASSSRLAGTGELFF. Variable domain in full (rest from reference TRBV25-1 and TRBJ2-2): EADIYQTPRYLVIGTGKKITLECSQTMGHDKMYWYQQDPGMELHLIHYSYGVNSTEKGDLSSESTVSRIRTEHFPLTLESARPSHTSQYLCASSSRLAGTGELFFGEGSRLTVL.

The chain joins TRBV27 to TRBJ2-5, with 7 positions matching TRBD1. Germline V gene data show CDR1 as MNHEY and CDR2 as SMNVEV (reference sequence). Trimming at V came to 5 bases and at J to 3 bases, leaving 6 bases not matched to a gene. CDR3 length: 14 amino acids. The CDR3 nucleotides read TGTGCCAGCAGTCTAATGGGACAGAAAGAGACCCAGTACTTC. It specifies CASSLMGQKETQYF.

This chain links TRBV14 with TRBJ1-4; D is possibly TRBD1 (5 bases). V lost 2 bases to trimming and J lost 2 bases, with 12 bases between them. The CDR3 extends over 16 amino acids. CDR1 is SGHDN and CDR2 is FVKESK in the germline V gene. The CDR3, as DNA: TGTGCCAGCAGCCAACGACCCGGGGGGACTAATGAAAAACTGTTTTTT. The encoded protein is CASSQRPGGTNEKLFF.

The chain is built from TRBV6-2 or TRBV6-3 and TRBJ2-1; the match to TRBD1 covers 7 bases. Germline trimming cut 7 bases from V and 1 base from J; bases unmatched to any gene: 7. This CDR3 is 15 amino acids long. Germline V gene data show CDR1 as MNHEY and CDR2 as SVGEGT. CDR3 loop: CASTHQGQSYNEQFF. The CDR3 nucleotides read TGTGCCAGCACCCATCAGGGACAGTCCTACAATGAGCAGTTCTTC.

V gene TRBV27 combines with J gene TRBJ1-5, with TRBD1 matching 7 bases. The CDR3 is made up of 15 amino acids. CDR1 is MNHEY, CDR2 SMNVEV, per germline (reference sequence). After removal of 4 bases from V and 1 base from J, the junction contained 4 bases not matched to a gene. In nucleotides, the CDR3 is TGTGCCAGCAGTTATAAGGGACAGAGCAATCAGCCCCAGCATTTT. Its translation is CASSYKGQSNQPQHF.

The gene calls are TRBV5-1 and TRBJ2-6; D is possibly TRBD1 or TRBD2 (5 bases each). The length of the CDR3 is 18 residues. Germline loops: CDR1 SGHRS, CDR2 YFSETQ. V lost 2 bases and J 0 bases, leaving 15 bases between the germline ends. The CDR3 loop reads CASSFVGRRTSGANVLTF. Here the CDR3 DNA reads TGCGCCAGCAGCTTCGTGGGACGTCGGACCTCTGGGGCCAACGTCCTGACTTTC.

This CDR3 is CSAIQQNTEAFF. CDR3 coding DNA: TGCAGTGCTATACAGCAGAACACTGAAGCTTTCTTT. The chain has TRBV20-1 and TRBJ1-1; D is unresolved. V was trimmed by 4 bases and J by 1 base, leaving 7 bases between them. The CDR3 spans 12 residues. Germline CDR1 reads DFQATT; CDR2 reads SNEGSKA (reference sequence).

In its sample, this clonotype was seen once. The V and J genes are TRBV5-4 and TRBJ1-2, with TRBD1 matching over 7 bases. The V gene end was trimmed by 6 bases and the J gene end by 0 bases; junction bases not matched to a gene: 8. The CDR3 loop spans 15 amino acids. CDR1 and CDR2 (germline): SGHNT, YYREEE (reference sequence). The CDR3 protein is CASTHGGGANYGYTF. CDR3 DNA: TGTGCCAGCACCCACGGAGGGGGCGCTAACTATGGCTACACCTTC. The variable domain in full, completed from reference TRBV5-4 and TRBJ1-2, reads ETGVTQSPTHLIKTRGQQVTLRCSSQSGHNTVSWYQQALGQGPQFIFQYYREEENGRGNFPPRFSGLQFPNYSSELNVNALELDDSALYLCASTHGGGANYGYTFGSGTRLTVV.

The chain couples TRBV29-1 to TRBJ2-5; weak D call: TRBD2 (5 bases). CDR1 SQVTM and CDR2 ANQGSEA come from the germline V gene. Trimming shortened V by 4 bases and J by 5 bases, and 11 bases separated the two germline ends. The CDR3 is 12 amino acids. Written as DNA, the CDR3 is TGCAGCGTTGTTCGGTCGGGGGAGACCCAGTACTTC. It translates to CSVVRSGETQYF.

The CDR3 DNA reads TGTGCCAGCAGTCCGGGACATACGAACACTGAAGCTTTCTTT. Protein product: CASSPGHTNTEAFF. The V call is TRBV7-6, the J call TRBJ1-1; a weak D match, TRBD1 (6 bases). CDR3 size: 14 residues. Looked up from germline, CDR1 is SGHVS and CDR2 is FNYEAQ. V lost 6 bases, J lost 1 base, and 12 bases lay in between.

V gene TRBV5-1 combines with J gene TRBJ1-4; D unclear. The CDR3 is 14 residues long. Germline CDR1 SGHRS, CDR2 YFSETQ. The V end was cut by 0 bases, the J end by 5 bases, with 8 bases between. For the CDR3, the DNA is TGCGCCAGCAGCTTGGGGGTAATGAATGAAAAACTGTTTTTT. Protein: CASSLGVMNEKLFF.

In its sample, this clonotype was seen once. The chain recombines TRBV5-1 with TRBJ2-2; D may be TRBD1 (5 bases). The length of the CDR3 is 15 residues. CDR1 is SGHRS, CDR2 YFSETQ, per germline. Trimming took 0 bases from V and 3 from J, leaving 9 bases between them. The CDR3 sequence: CASSLVGRYTGELFF. Written as DNA, the CDR3 is TGCGCCAGCAGCTTGGTGGGGCGCTACACCGGGGAGCTGTTTTTT.

The chain combines TRBV4-1 with TRBJ2-1; D perhaps matches TRBD2 (6 bases). The CDR3 is made up of 16 amino acids. V lost 6 bases and J lost 4, with 19 bases in between. Germline assignment: CDR1 MGHRA and CDR2 YSYEKL. The CDR3 protein is CASRPQGLKKYNEQFF. In nucleotides, the CDR3 is TGCGCCAGCAGACCTCAGGGACTTAAAAAGTACAATGAGCAGTTCTTC.

The V gene is TRBV12-3 or TRBV12-4, the J gene TRBJ2-3; 9 bases are shared with TRBD2. The CDR3 extends over 15 amino acids. V gave up 6 bases and J gave up 4 bases; unmatched junction bases: 8. CDR3 DNA: TGTGCCAGCAGCCCCAGACAGCGGGAGGCAGATACGCAGTATTTT. Translated: CASSPRQREADTQYF.

This clonotype was recorded only once. This sequence joins TRBV5-6 and TRBJ2-3; the D call may be TRBD1 or TRBD2 (6 bases each). Trimming took off 7 bases at V and 7 bases at J, with 19 bases between the two ends. The CDR3 loop spans 14 amino acids. Germline V gene sequence: CDR1 SGHDT, CDR2 YYEEEE. The CDR3 DNA reads as TGTGCCAGCTTAGTAGGGGGGCGAACCCATACGCAGTATTTT. Translation: CASLVGGRTHTQYF.